The text below deals with one T cell receptor (beta chain). The sample is drawn from a study of blood T cell repertoires in COVID-19. In the study overall: Samples taken during acute and convalescent COVID-19 were collected in the United States, Italy and Spain.

The trim removed 4 bases at V and 7 bases at J, leaving 11 bases unmatched. Germline values: CDR1 LGHNA, CDR2 YSLEER. The CDR3 has 16 amino acids. Authors' methods: Amplifying reference gene primers gave estimates of nucleated cell counts. Sequenced by immunoSEQ multiplex PCR; TCRdb stores in-frame clones only, minus some. V and J calls and clone size are given by that table; D and trimming were obtained from the DNA. Here the sample spans a few hundred thousand clones, roughly 84% being singletons. The chain has TRBV4-3 and TRBJ1-1; 11 positions agree with TRBD1. Sequencing was performed on peripheral blood. This clonotype was sampled from a woman between 40 and 55 years old who had recovered from COVID-19. This CDR3 reads CASSLFSGTGGFEAFF. The DNA of the CDR3 is TGCGCCAGCAGCCTTTTCTCCGGGACAGGGGGATTTGAAGCTTTCTTT.